This T cell receptor (beta chain) was retrieved from a study of STAT5B mutations in CD4+ large granular lymphocyte leukemia. General study results and limits: Without putative leukemic clones, patient CD4-sorted repertoires remained more clonal than healthy CD4+ repertoires. 25% of private leukemic clonotypes occurred rarely in other patients' non-leukemic repertoires.

In regard to this clone: Antigen unknown.

Per germline, CDR1 SQVTM and CDR2 ANQGSEA. This CDR3 contains 20 residues. Trimming left V 6 bases short and J 5 bases short, with 37 bases between. This was a survey-level run. Sequenced by immunoSEQ multiplex PCR; TCRdb stores in-frame clones only, minus some. The data show more than 25,000 clones, 65% to 80% seen once. The sequence was obtained from a human donor in good health. What was sequenced was CD4+ T cells from blood buffy coats. The rearrangement links TRBV29-1 to TRBJ1-1; D might be TRBD1 (6 bases). The DNA of the CDR3 is TGCAGCGTCCCCCCCCACGTTTCCCGGGACACAAAGGGGTTGGGGACTGAAGCTTTCTTT. Translation gives CSVPPHVSRDTKGLGTEAFF.